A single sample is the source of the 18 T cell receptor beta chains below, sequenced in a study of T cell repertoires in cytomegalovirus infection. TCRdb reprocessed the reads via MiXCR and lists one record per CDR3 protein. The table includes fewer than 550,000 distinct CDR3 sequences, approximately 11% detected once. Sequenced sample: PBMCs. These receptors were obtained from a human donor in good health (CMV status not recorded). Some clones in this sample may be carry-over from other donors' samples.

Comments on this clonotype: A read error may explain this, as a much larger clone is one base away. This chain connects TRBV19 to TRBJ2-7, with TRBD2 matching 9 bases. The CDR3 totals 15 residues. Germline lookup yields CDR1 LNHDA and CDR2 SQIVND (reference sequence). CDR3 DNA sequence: TGTGCCGGTAGTATAGCGGGGGACAGTTCCTACGAGCAGTACTTC. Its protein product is CAGSIAGDSSYEQYF.

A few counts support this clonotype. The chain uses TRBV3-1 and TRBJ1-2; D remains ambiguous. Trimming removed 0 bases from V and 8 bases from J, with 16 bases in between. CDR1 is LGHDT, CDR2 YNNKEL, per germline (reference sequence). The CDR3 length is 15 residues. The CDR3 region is CASSQDARRVRGYTF. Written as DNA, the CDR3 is TGTGCCAGCAGCCAAGATGCCCGACGGGTACGGGGCTACACCTTC.

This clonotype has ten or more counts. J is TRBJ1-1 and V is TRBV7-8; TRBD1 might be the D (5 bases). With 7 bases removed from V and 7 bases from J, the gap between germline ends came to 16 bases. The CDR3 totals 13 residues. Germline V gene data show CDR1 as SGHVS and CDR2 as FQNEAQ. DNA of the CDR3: TGTGCCAGCACCCCCTCGGGGCCGATTGAAGCTTTCTTT. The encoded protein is CASTPSGPIEAFF.

CDR3: CASSSPGLAGADEQFF. DNA of the CDR3: TGTGCCAGCAGCTCCCCCGGACTAGCGGGAGCGGATGAGCAGTTCTTC. The chain uses TRBV28 and TRBJ2-1; 13 positions match TRBD2. This CDR3 is 16 amino acids long. With V trimmed by 6 bases and J by 8 bases, 10 bases remained unmatched. CDR1 is MDHEN and CDR2 is SYDVKM in the germline V gene.

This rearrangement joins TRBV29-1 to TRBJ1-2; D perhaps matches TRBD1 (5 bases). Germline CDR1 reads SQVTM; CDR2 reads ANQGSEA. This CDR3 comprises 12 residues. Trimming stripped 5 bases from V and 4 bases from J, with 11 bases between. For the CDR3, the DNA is TGCAGCGTTAGAGGGAGGGGCTATGGCTACACCTTC. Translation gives CSVRGRGYGYTF.

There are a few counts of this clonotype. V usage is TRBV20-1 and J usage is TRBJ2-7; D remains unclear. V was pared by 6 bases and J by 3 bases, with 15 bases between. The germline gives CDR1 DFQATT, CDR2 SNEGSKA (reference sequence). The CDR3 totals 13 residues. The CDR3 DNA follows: TGCAGTGCAGCGCCAGAAGGCGGCTACGAGCAGTACTTC. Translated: CSAAPEGGYEQYF.

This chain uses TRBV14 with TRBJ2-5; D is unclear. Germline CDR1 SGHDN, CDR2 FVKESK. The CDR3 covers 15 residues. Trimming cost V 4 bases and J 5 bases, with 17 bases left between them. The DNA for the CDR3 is TGTGCCAGCAGCCGCGAGACCGTCCGATGGGAGACCCAGTACTTC. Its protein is CASSRETVRWETQYF.

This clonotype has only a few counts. DNA of the CDR3: TGTGCCATCAGTGAGTCAGAGGGGGCGGACAGCTTCTATGGCTACACCTTC. Protein product: CAISESEGADSFYGYTF. The rearrangement links TRBV10-3 to TRBJ1-2, with 7 bases identical to TRBD1. CDR3 length: 17 amino acids. The germline V gene encodes CDR1 ENHRY and CDR2 SYGVKD. Germline trimming cut 0 bases from V and 4 bases from J; bases unmatched to any gene: 11.

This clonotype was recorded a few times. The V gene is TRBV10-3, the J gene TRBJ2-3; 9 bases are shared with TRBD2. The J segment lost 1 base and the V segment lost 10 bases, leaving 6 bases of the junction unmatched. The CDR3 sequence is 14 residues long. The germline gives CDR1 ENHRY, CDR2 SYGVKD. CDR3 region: CATRGGGGTDTQYF. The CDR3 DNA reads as TGTGCCACCCGCGGCGGGGGGGGCACAGATACGCAGTATTTT.

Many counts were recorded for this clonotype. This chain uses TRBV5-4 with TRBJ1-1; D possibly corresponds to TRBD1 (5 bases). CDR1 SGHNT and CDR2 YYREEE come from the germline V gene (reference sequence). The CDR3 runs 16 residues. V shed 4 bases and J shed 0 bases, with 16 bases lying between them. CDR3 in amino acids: CASSPGAGGMNTEAFF. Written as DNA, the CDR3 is TGTGCCAGCAGCCCCGGGGCGGGCGGGATGAACACTGAAGCTTTCTTT.

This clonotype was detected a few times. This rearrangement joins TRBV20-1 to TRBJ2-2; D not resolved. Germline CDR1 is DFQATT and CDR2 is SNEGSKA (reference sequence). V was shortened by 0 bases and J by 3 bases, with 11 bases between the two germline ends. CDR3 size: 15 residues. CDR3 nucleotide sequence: TGCAGTGCTAGAGATCCCGGGTGGGACACCGGGGAGCTGTTTTTT. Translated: CSARDPGWDTGELFF.

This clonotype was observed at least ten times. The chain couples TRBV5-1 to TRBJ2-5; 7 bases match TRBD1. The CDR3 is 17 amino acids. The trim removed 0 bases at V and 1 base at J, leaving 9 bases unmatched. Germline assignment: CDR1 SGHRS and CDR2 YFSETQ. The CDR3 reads CASSLVGMGQTQETQYF. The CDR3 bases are TGCGCCAGCAGCTTGGTAGGGATGGGACAGACCCAAGAGACCCAGTACTTC.

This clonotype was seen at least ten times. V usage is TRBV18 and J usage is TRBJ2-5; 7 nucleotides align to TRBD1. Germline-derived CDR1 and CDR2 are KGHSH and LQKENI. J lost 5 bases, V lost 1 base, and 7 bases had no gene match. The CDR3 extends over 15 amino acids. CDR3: CASSPRDSPLETQYF. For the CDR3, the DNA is TGTGCCAGCTCACCACGGGACAGTCCGCTGGAGACCCAGTACTTC.

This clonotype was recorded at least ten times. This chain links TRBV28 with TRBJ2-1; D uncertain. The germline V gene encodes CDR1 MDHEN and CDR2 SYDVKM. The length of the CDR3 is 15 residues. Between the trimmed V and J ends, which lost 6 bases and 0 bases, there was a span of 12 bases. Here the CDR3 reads CASRLDASSYNEQFF. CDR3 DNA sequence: TGTGCCAGCAGGCTGGACGCAAGCTCCTACAATGAGCAGTTCTTC.

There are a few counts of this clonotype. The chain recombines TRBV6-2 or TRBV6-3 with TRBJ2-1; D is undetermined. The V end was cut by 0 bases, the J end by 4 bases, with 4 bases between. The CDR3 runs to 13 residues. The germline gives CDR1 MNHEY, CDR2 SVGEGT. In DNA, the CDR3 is TGTGCCAGCAGTTACTCCGAGTACAATGAGCAGTTCTTC. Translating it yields CASSYSEYNEQFF.

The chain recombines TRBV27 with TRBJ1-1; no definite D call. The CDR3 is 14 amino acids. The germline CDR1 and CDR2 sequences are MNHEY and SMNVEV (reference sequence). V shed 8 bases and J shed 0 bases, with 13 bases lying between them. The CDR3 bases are TGTGCCAGCTCGGATAGTCTGTTGAACACTGAAGCTTTCTTT. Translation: CASSDSLLNTEAFF.

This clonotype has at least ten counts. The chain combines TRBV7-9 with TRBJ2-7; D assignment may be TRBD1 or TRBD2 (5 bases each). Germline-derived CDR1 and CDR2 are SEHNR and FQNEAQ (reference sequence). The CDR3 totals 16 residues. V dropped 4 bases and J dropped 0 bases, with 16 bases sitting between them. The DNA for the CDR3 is TGTGCCAGCAGCTCCCCGAGGCAGGGAGTCTCCTACGAGCAGTACTTC. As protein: CASSSPRQGVSYEQYF.

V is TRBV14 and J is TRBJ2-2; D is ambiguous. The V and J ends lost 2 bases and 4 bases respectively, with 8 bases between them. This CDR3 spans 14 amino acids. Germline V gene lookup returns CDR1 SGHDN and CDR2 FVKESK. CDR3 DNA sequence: TGTGCCAGCAGCCAACTAAGAGGCACCGGGGAGCTGTTTTTT. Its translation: CASSQLRGTGELFF.